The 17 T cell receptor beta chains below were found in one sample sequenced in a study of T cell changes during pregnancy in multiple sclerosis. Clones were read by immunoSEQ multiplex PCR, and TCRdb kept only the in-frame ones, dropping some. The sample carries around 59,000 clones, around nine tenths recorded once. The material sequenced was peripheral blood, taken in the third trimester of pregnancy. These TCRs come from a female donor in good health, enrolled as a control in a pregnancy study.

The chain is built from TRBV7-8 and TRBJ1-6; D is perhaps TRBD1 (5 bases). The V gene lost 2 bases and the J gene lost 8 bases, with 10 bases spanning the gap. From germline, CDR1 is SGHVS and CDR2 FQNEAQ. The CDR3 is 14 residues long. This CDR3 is CASSLLQGYSPLHF. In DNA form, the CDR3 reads TGTGCCAGCAGCTTACTCCAGGGTTATTCACCCCTCCACTTT.

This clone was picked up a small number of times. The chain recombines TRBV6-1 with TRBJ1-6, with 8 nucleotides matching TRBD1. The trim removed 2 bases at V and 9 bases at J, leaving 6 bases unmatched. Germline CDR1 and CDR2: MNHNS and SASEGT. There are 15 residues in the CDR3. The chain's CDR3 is CASSEIQGASSPLHF. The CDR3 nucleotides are TGTGCCAGCAGTGAAATTCAGGGGGCGTCTTCACCCCTCCACTTT.

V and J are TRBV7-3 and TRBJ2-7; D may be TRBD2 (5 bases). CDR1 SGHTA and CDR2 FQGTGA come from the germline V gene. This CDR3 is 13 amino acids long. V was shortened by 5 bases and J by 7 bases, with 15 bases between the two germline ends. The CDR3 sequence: CASSLVESGEQYF. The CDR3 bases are TGTGCCAGCAGCCTGGTAGAGTCGGGGGAGCAGTACTTC.

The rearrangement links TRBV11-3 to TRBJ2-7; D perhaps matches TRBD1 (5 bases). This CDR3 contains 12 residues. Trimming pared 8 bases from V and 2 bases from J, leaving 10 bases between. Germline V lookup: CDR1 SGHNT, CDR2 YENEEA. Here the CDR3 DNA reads TGTGCCAGCGGCAGGGATCCCTACGAGCAGTACTTC. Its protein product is CASGRDPYEQYF.

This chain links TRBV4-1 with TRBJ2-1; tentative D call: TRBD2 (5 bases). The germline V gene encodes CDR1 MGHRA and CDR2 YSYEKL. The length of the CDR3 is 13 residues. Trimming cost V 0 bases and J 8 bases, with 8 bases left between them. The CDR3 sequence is CASSQDAADEQFF. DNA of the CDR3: TGCGCCAGCAGCCAAGACGCAGCGGATGAGCAGTTCTTC.

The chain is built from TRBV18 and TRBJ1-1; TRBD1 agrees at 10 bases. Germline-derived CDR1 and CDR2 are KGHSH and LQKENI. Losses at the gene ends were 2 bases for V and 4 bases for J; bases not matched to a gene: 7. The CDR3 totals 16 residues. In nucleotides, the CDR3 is TGTGCCAGCTCACCAGGGGACAGGGGATCGAGCACTGAAGCTTTCTTT. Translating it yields CASSPGDRGSSTEAFF.

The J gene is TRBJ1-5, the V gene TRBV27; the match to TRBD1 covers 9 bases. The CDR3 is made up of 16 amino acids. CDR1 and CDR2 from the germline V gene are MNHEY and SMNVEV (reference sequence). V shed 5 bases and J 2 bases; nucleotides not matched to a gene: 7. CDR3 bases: TGTGCCAGCAGTCCATGGGGACAGGGAGGCAATCAGCCCCAGCATTTT. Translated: CASSPWGQGGNQPQHF.

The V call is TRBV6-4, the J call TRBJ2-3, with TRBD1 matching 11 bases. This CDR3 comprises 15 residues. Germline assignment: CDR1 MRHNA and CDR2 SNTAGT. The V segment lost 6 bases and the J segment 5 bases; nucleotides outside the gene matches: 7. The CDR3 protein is CASSPGTGGKDTQYF. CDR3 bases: TGTGCCAGCAGCCCTGGGACAGGGGGGAAAGATACGCAGTATTTT.

CDR3 protein: CATQTTGGEPGELFF. CDR3 DNA sequence: TGTGCCACTCAGACGACAGGGGGCGAACCCGGGGAGCTGTTTTTT. The chain combines TRBV10-3 with TRBJ2-2; 10 bases are shared with TRBD1. The CDR3 is 15 amino acids. Trimming at V came to 10 bases and at J to 6 bases, leaving 11 bases not matched to a gene. Germline CDR1 reads ENHRY; CDR2 reads SYGVKD.

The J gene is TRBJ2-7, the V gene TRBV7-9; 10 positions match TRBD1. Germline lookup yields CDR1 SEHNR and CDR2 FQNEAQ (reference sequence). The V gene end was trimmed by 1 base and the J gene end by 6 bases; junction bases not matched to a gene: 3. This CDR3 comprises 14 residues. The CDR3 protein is CASSLGTGGIEQYF. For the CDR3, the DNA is TGTGCCAGCAGCTTAGGGACAGGGGGAATCGAGCAGTACTTC.

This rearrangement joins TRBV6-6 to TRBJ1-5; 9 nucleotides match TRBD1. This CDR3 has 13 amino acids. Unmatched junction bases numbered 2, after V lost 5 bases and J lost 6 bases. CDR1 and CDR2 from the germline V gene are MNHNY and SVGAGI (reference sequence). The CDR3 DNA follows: TGTGCCAGCAGTACAGGGGGCAGTCAGCCCCAGCATTTT. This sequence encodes CASSTGGSQPQHF.

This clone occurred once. CDR3 sequence (DNA): TGTGCCAGCATCCGGGACAGGGACTATGGCTACACCTTC. This gives the protein CASIRDRDYGYTF. This chain links TRBV2 with TRBJ1-2; TRBD1 matches at 9 bases. This CDR3 contains 13 residues. The germline gives CDR1 SNHLY, CDR2 FYNNEI. V dropped 7 bases and J dropped 3; count of bases not matched to a gene: 3.

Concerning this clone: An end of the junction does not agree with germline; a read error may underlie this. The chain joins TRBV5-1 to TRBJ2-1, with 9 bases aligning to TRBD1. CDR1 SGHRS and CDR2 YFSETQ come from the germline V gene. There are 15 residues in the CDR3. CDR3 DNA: TGCGCCAGCAGTCGGGGACAGGGATCCTTCAATGAGCAGTTCTTC. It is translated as CASSRGQGSFNEQFF.

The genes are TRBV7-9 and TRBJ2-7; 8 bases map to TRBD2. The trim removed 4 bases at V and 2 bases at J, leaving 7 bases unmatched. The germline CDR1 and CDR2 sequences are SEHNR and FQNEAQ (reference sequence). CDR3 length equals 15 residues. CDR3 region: CASSSGGGPTYEQYF. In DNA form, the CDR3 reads TGTGCCAGCAGCTCCGGGGGGGGTCCTACCTACGAGCAGTACTTC.

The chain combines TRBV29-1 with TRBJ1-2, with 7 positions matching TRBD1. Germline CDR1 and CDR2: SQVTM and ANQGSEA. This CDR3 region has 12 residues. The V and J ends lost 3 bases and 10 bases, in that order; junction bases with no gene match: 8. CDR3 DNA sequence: TGCAGCGTTGATGAAGAAGGGGGCTACTACACCTTC. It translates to CSVDEEGGYYTF.

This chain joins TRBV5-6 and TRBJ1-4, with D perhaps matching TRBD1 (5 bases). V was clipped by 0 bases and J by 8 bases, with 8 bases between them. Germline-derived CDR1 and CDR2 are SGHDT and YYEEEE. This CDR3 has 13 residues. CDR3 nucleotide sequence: TGTGCCAGCAGCTTGGTCGGGGGGGAAAAACTGTTTTTT. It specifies CASSLVGGEKLFF.

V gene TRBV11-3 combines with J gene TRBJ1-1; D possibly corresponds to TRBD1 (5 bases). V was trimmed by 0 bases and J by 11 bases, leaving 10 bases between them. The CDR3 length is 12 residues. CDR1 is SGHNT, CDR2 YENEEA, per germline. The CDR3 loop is CASSLDRGTAFF. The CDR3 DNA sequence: TGTGCCAGCAGCTTAGATCGCGGGACGGCTTTCTTT.